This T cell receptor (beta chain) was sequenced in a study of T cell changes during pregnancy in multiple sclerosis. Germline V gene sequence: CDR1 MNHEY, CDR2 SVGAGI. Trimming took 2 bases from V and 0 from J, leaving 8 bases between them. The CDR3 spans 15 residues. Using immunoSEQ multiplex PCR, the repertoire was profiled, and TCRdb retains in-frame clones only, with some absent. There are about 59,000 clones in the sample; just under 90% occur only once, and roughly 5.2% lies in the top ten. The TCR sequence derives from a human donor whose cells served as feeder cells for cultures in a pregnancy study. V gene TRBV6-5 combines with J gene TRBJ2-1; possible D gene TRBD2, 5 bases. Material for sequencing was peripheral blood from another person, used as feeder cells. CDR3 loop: CASSYDTSSYNEQFF. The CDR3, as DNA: TGTGCCAGCAGTTACGATACTAGCTCCTACAATGAGCAGTTCTTC.